The 13 T cell receptor beta chains listed next were all sequenced from one sample in a study of shared clonotypes between healthy human individuals (TCRdb year 2020). The library came from the immunoSEQ multiplex PCR assay. This immuneACCESS table, as held by TCRdb, lists in-frame sequences with V and J called but not all clones. Of the missing ones, under half trace to an unresolved V gene in checked studies; the others have no known cause. The sample contains 2 million to 2.5 million clones, approximately 94% of them found a single time. Jointly, the top ten make up roughly 0.13% of the sample. The sample consisted of naive CD4+ T cells sorted from blood. The cell subset or site label here, explained by the study, means: CD45RA+ positively selected. Receptors were obtained from a man in his late teens or twenties in good health.

J is TRBJ1-6 and V is TRBV30, with D possibly TRBD1 on 6 matching bases. The V gene's germline CDR1 is GTSNPN and CDR2 SVGIG (reference sequence). CDR3 length equals 12 residues. V lost 6 bases to trimming and J lost 10 bases, with 13 bases between them. The CDR3 DNA is TGTGCCTGTAACAGGGATGGATCACCCCTCCACTTT. Protein product: CACNRDGSPLHF.

Points on this clone: Other DNA sequences in the sample encode the same CDR3. The DNA for the CDR3 is TGCAGGGCGGGTAGCACAGATACGCAGTATTTT. It yields the protein CRAGSTDTQYF. This chain links TRBV20-1 with TRBJ2-3, with D possibly TRBD2 on 5 matching bases. In germline, CDR1 is DFQATT, CDR2 SNEGSKA (reference sequence). This CDR3 region has 11 residues.

V and J are TRBV6-1 and TRBJ1-2; 9 bases fit TRBD1. CDR1 MNHNS and CDR2 SASEGT come from the germline V gene. The CDR3 length is 15 residues. The junction had 4 bases not matched to a gene; V was cut back by 2 bases and J by 3 bases. CDR3: CASSEWGTGYYGYTF. CDR3 bases: TGTGCCAGCAGTGAATGGGGGACAGGGTACTATGGCTACACCTTC.

The chain carries TRBV12-2 and TRBJ1-1. TRBV12-2 is marked as a pseudogene. This CDR3 region has 13 residues. CDR3 DNA: TGTGCAAGTCGCTTAGTTTGGAACACTGAAGCTTTCTTT. Its translation: CASRLVWNTEAFF.

The V and J genes are TRBV11-2 and TRBJ2-5; 7 bases line up with TRBD1. The V and J ends lost 4 bases and 1 base, in that order; junction bases with no gene match: 3. CDR3 length: 14 residues. Germline loops: CDR1 SGHAT, CDR2 FQNNGV. The CDR3 loop reads CASSSDRAQETQYF. CDR3 bases: TGTGCCAGCAGCTCCGACAGGGCCCAAGAGACCCAGTACTTC.

Concerning this clone: The identical CDR3 is also encoded by other nucleotide sequences in the sample. CDR3 region: CASRNGYGYTF. The CDR3 DNA follows: TGTGCCAGCAGAAACGGCTATGGCTACACCTTC. This chain joins TRBV6-5 and TRBJ1-2; D gene unclear. There are 11 residues in the CDR3. Trimming removed 6 bases at V and 4 bases at J, with 6 bases between. Germline V gene lookup returns CDR1 MNHEY and CDR2 SVGAGI.

The rearrangement links TRBV5-6 to TRBJ1-4; D possibly corresponds to TRBD1 (6 bases). Germline CDR1 and CDR2: SGHDT and YYEEEE. V shed 0 bases and J shed 5 bases, with 14 bases lying between them. This CDR3 has 16 amino acids. The CDR3 nucleotides are TGTGCCAGCAGCTTGGCCCCCGGACAGCGCAATGAAAAACTGTTTTTT. Its translation: CASSLAPGQRNEKLFF.

This sequence joins TRBV5-1 and TRBJ2-5; the D gene is possibly TRBD1 (5 bases). CDR1 SGHRS and CDR2 YFSETQ come from the germline V gene. Trimming left V 2 bases short and J 2 bases short, with 13 bases between. This CDR3 has 15 residues. The CDR3 region is CASSFYRHPQETQYF. For the CDR3, the DNA is TGCGCCAGCAGCTTTTACAGGCACCCACAAGAGACCCAGTACTTC.

The chain combines TRBV25-1 with TRBJ2-5; tentatively, D is TRBD1 (5 bases). The CDR3 contains 15 residues. Trimming removed 2 bases from V and 2 bases from J, with 12 bases in between. Germline loops: CDR1 MGHDK, CDR2 SYGVNS. CDR3 amino acids: CASSEGYRNQETQYF. CDR3 bases: TGTGCCAGCAGTGAAGGGTACAGGAATCAAGAGACCCAGTACTTC.

The sample holds one count of this clone. The identical CDR3 is also encoded by other nucleotide sequences in the sample. This chain connects TRBV6-6 to TRBJ1-2; D gene uncertain. Germline V CDR1 and CDR2: MNHNY, SVGAGI (reference sequence). Trimming left V 0 bases short and J 3 bases short, with 8 bases between. This CDR3 is 14 amino acids long. The CDR3 protein is CASSYSRGDYGYTF. Written as DNA, the CDR3 is TGTGCCAGCAGTTACTCGCGGGGAGACTATGGCTACACCTTC.

The chain links TRBV11-2 to TRBJ1-1, with a weak D call TRBD1 (5 bases). Germline V gene data show CDR1 as SGHAT and CDR2 as FQNNGV. V lost 1 base and J lost 4, with 13 bases in between. The length of the CDR3 is 15 residues. The CDR3 DNA follows: TGTGCCAGCAGCTTAGTCCTGGGGCCGTCCACTGAAGCTTTCTTT. Protein product: CASSLVLGPSTEAFF.

Worth noting for this clone: Other DNA sequences in this specimen translate into the identical CDR3. The chain is built from TRBV19 and TRBJ1-3; D gene unclear. The CDR3 runs to 12 residues. Germline CDR1 and CDR2: LNHDA and SQIVND (reference sequence). Trimming stripped 5 bases from V and 7 bases from J, with 9 bases between. CDR3 in DNA: TGTGCCAGTAGTCCATCCGGGAACACCATATATTTT. Residues: CASSPSGNTIYF.

This clone is a singleton in its sample. This chain links TRBV25-1 with TRBJ2-1, with 8 bases aligning to TRBD1. After removal of 1 base from V and 7 bases from J, the junction contained 9 bases not matched to a gene. CDR1 is MGHDK, CDR2 SYGVNS, per germline. The CDR3 loop spans 16 amino acids. In nucleotides, the CDR3 is TGTGCCAGCAGTGAATCCGTGACAGGGGTTGGTAATGAGCAGTTCTTC. The encoded protein is CASSESVTGVGNEQFF.